This T cell receptor beta chain was obtained from a study of neurological immune-mediated disorders (dated by TCRdb to the late 2010s). Study-level background: Peripheral blood TCR-beta repertoires from HTLV-I-associated myelopathy (HAM/TSP) patients, multiple sclerosis patients and healthy controls were compared by UMI-based sequencing. Alongside PBMC samples, the set of about 97 TCR-beta libraries contained longitudinal samples, technical triplicates, and paired CD4+ and CD8+ T-cell subsets that had been sorted. The cohort included approximately 70 subjects: approximately 15 with HAM/TSP, about 34 with multiple sclerosis, and some 20 healthy controls.

The paper as a whole reports these results and caveats: Expanded clones from different subjects shared no identical CDR3 amino acid sequences, which suggests that TCR-beta repertoires were private in all groups. TCR clonal expansion was highest in HAM/TSP patients and lowest in MS patients, with MS patients falling below even healthy controls.

Worth noting for this clonotype: Its cognate antigen has yet to be identified. A much larger clone lies a single base off, so this may be a read error.

cDNA was synthesized by template-switch 5'RACE using a primer carrying a 10-nucleotide random unique molecular identifier by which each TCR transcript was tagged. Each sequencing run produced over 180 million TCR-beta sequences covering 15-18 subjects. The RNeasy kit was used for extraction of total RNA. The KAPA Real-time Library Amplification kit was used to amplify TCR-beta VDJ regions with primers for the TCR constant region and the 5'RACE anchor. A first PCR added sample indexes and Illumina adaptors, after which a second PCR increased the library yield. After purification with Ampure beads, the TCR product of roughly 650 bp was size-selected on a 2% E-gel SizeSelection system. Before pooling, libraries had their quality checked on a Bioanalyzer, their concentration measured with Qubit, and their quantity determined with the Kapa Library Quantification kit. Paired-end 2 x 150 bp sequencing of the libraries was performed on an Illumina HiSeq 2500. To increase sequence diversity, roughly 24-32% phiX was spiked into each library pool. Regarding the original processing steps: Quality-filtered reads were processed with the UMI-based MiGEC pipeline, and over 75% of raw TCR sequences were removed by the MiGEC pipeline during error correction. VDJ genes were aligned to IMGT germline references, and clonotypes were defined by unique CDR3 amino acid sequence plus V-J genes. Clonal expansion, Shannon diversity and CDR3 relatedness (CalcPairwiseDistances, ClusterSamples) were evaluated with VDJtools, and phylogenetic trees were built with CLCbio workbench. Clones with at least 8 unique UMIs were defined as expanded, with this threshold being based on coefficient-of-variation modelling across technical triplicates. The public reads were run again by TCRdb, first through fastp at Q25 and then through MiXCR, and only productive beta chains were kept. Here each entry gathers all rows of one CDR3 protein and keeps the most common genes and DNA. The V and J calls reflect TCRdb's pipeline rather than the authors' work. The sample table records roughly 80,000 distinct CDR3 sequences; about 9.4% of these occur just once. 1.7% of the sample is held by the ten biggest clonotypes.

The healthy controls were volunteers from a blood bank in Maryland, USA. Libraries from unsorted PBMCs were made from 2 million PBMCs kept in RNAlater at -80 degrees C until RNA extraction. Peripheral blood was subjected to Ficoll-Hypaque density gradient centrifugation to isolate PBMCs, which were then cryopreserved in liquid nitrogen. The clonotype was recovered from a man in his fifties or sixties in good health. What was sequenced was PBMCs.

The CDR3 loop reads CASSFSTVSYEQYF. The sequenced DNA is TGTGCCAGCAGCTTCAGTACCGTTTCCTACGAGCAGTACTTC. This chain is built from TRBV7-9 and TRBJ2-7; no D segment can be confidently identified. The germline V gene (reference sequence) specifies SEHNR as CDR1 and FQNEAQ as CDR2. Including cysteine and phenylalanine, the CDR3 has 14 amino acids. The read is trimmed to its CDR3 DNA, 42 bases read in frame from base 1. Trimming costs V 3 bases and J 1 base, and their ends lie 10 bases apart.